Given below is one T cell receptor (beta chain) in context. These data originate in a study of CD8 T cells in Susac syndrome. The CDR3 runs 14 residues. Germline assignment: CDR1 MGHRA and CDR2 YSYEKL. The ends were cut back, 0 bases at V and 1 base at J, with 7 bases in the middle. Reverse transcription of about 0.5 to 1 ug RNA was carried out with random hexamers. TCRdb fed the immunoSEQ multiplex PCR reads into MiXCR, producing one record per CDR3 protein. The repertoire holds around 200,000 distinct CDR3 sequences, 95% seen once, with 0.15% to 0.2% in the top ten. The origin of this receptor is a human donor with Susac syndrome. The specimen was CD8+ T cells from PBMCs. The chain links TRBV4-1 to TRBJ2-7; no clear D. The CDR3 nucleotides are TGCGCCAGCAGCCAAGATTTCAGATCCTACGAGCAGTACTTC. Residues: CASSQDFRSYEQYF.